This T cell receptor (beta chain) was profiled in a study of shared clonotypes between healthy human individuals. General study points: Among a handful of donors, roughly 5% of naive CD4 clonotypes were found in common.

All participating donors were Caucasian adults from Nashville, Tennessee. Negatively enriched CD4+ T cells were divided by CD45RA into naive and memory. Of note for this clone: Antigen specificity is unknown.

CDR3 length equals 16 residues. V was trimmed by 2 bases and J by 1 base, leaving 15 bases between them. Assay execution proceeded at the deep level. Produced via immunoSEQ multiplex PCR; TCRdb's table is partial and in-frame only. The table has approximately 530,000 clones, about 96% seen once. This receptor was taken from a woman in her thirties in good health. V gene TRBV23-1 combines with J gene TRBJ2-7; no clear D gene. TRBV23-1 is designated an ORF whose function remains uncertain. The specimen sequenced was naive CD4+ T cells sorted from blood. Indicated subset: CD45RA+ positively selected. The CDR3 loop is CASSQPPTNLSYEQYF. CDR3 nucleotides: TGCGCCAGCAGTCAACCCCCGACAAACTTATCCTACGAGCAGTACTTC.